The 9 T cell receptor beta chains in this list originate from one sample, sequenced in a study of CXCR3-negative and CXCR3-positive naive CD8 T cells. Their specific antigens are unknown. UMI labels and 5' RACE were used to prepare the TRB cDNA libraries. TCRdb reprocessed the 5' RACE reads and keeps a single row for each CDR3 protein, giving no DNA. The table counts some 85,000 distinct CDR3 sequences; around 0.58% lies in the top ten. Findings and limits, study-wide: Relative to CXCR3-negative naive cells, CXCR3-positive naive cells had more hydrophobic TRB CDR3s.

The sample taken for sequencing was naive CXCR3+ CD8+ T cells from blood. This sample's subset: CD45RO-CCR7+CD27+CD95- naive CD8+ T cells expressing CXCR3 (TNR3+). The source of these receptors is a human donor in good health. Some clones in this sample may be carry-over from other donors' samples.

The chain uses TRBV27 and TRBJ2-7. The CDR3 runs 13 residues. CDR1 and CDR2 (germline): MNHEY, SMNVEV (reference sequence). The CDR3 spells CASSWGSSYEQYF.

The chain uses TRBV12-3 or TRBV12-4 and TRBJ2-1; the D call of TRBD2 rests on TCRdb alone, since no DNA is present to check it. The CDR3 is made up of 15 amino acids. CDR3 sequence reads: CASTPRGGGANEQFF.

The chain couples TRBV27 to TRBJ2-1; absent DNA, TCRdb's TRBD2 call cannot be checked. The CDR3 covers 15 residues. Germline V gene data show CDR1 as MNHEY and CDR2 as SMNVEV (reference sequence). CDR3 amino acids: CASSFGLGPSVEQFF.

The chain is built from TRBV20-1 and TRBJ1-1; TCRdb picks TRBD1, but there is no DNA to check that call. Germline V gene sequence: CDR1 DFQATT, CDR2 SNEGSKA (reference sequence). The CDR3 runs to 14 residues. CDR3 sequence reads: CSARDWDSYTEAFF.

The chain combines TRBV7-2 with TRBJ2-7; TCRdb proposes TRBD1, but this gene call is untestable without DNA. This CDR3 comprises 12 residues. CDR1 is SGHTA and CDR2 is FQGNSA in the germline V gene. CDR3 sequence: CASSLQGWEQYF.

The chain employs TRBV7-2 and TRBJ1-5. This CDR3 spans 16 amino acids. Germline V lookup: CDR1 SGHTA, CDR2 FQGNSA. The CDR3 reads CASSSDSGIGNQPQHF. Supplemented by reference TRBV7-2 and TRBJ1-5, the full variable domain reads GAGVSQSPSNKVTEKGKDVELRCDPISGHTALYWYRQSLGQGLEFLIYFQGNSAPDKSGLPSDRFSAERTGGSVSTLTIQRTQQEDSAVYLCASSSDSGIGNQPQHFGDGTRLSIL.

V and J are TRBV7-9 and TRBJ2-1; the TCRdb D gene call, TRBD1, has no DNA to confirm it. This CDR3 region has 15 residues. The germline CDR1 and CDR2 sequences are SEHNR and FQNEAQ (reference sequence). Here the CDR3 reads CASSLRGQGTVEQFF.

The V gene is TRBV6-6, the J gene TRBJ2-7. The CDR3 is 13 residues long. The germline CDR1 and CDR2 sequences are MNHNY and SVGAGI (reference sequence). The CDR3: CASSYDEAYEQYF.

This chain uses TRBV29-1 with TRBJ1-1; TCRdb outputs TRBD1, but without DNA this stays unchecked. CDR1 is SQVTM and CDR2 is ANQGSEA in the germline V gene. CDR3 length: 14 residues. This chain's CDR3 is CSDGDRGYGTEAFF.